What follows describes a single T cell receptor beta chain. Its target is not known. The CDR3 has 15 residues. In germline, CDR1 is SGHTA, CDR2 FQGTGA. Trimming removed 6 bases from V and 4 bases from J; junction bases left unmatched: 11. These data belong to a study of T-cell memory formation after mild COVID-19. Turning to the study itself: TCR clusters were mostly confined to one donor each.

5'RACE primed from the constant segment yielded TCR alpha and TCR beta cDNA libraries bearing sample barcodes and UMIs. TCRdb redid the calling of the 5' RACE reads with MiXCR, one entry per CDR3 protein. The table lists a few hundred thousand distinct CDR3 sequences, approximately 14% of them singletons, with less than 25% in the top ten. Whole-study findings and limits: Memory from before infection featured some responding clones, which suggests cross-reactive memory joined. There was no confirmation that second-wave clones peaking on day 37 were SARS-CoV-2 specific.

The receptor's source is a man aged 18 to 29 who had mild COVID-19 (a few samples of this study predate the infection). Cell type and time point are not known. Sequenced material: PBMCs or a T cell subset sorted from them (not recorded which). The chain couples TRBV7-3 to TRBJ2-5; 7 bases map to TRBD1. CDR3 protein: CASRSQGLGGETQYF. Written as DNA, the CDR3 is TGTGCCAGCAGATCACAGGGGCTCGGTGGAGAGACCCAGTACTTC.